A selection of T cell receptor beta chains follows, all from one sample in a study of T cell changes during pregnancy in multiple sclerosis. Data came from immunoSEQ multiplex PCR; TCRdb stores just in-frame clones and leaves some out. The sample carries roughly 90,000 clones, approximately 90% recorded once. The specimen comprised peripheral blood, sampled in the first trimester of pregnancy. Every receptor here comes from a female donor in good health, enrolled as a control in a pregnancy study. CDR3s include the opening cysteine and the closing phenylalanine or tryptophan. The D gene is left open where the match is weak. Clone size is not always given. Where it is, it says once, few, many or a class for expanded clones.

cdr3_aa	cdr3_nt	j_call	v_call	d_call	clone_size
CSAGGETQYF	TGCAGTGCGGGGGGGGAGACCCAGTACTTC	TRBJ2-5	TRBV20-1	TRBD2	-
CASSIAGTGVAKNIQYF	TGTGCCAGCAGTATCGCCGGGACAGGGGTAGCCAAAAACATTCAGTACTTC	TRBJ2-4	TRBV25-1	TRBD1	-
CASSIGGGGYEQFF	TGTGCCAGTAGTATAGGGGGAGGGGGGTATGAGCAGTTCTTC	TRBJ2-1	TRBV19	-	-
CASSLARRANGETQYF	TGTGCCAGCAGCTTAGCGAGGAGGGCAAACGGAGAGACCCAGTACTTC	TRBJ2-5	TRBV7-8	-	-
CSVEGLRGEQFF	TGCAGCGTTGAGGGACTCAGAGGTGAGCAGTTCTTC	TRBJ2-1	TRBV29-1	-	-
CASSHRDRDTGELFF	TGCGCCAGCAGCCACAGGGACAGGGACACCGGGGAGCTGTTTTTT	TRBJ2-2	TRBV4-3	TRBD1	-
CASSRLGQMSSYEQYF	TGCGCCAGCAGCCGCCTCGGACAGATGAGCTCCTACGAGCAGTACTTC	TRBJ2-7	TRBV4-1	-	-
CASRPGQGPLHF	TGTGCCAGCAGACCGGGACAGGGACCCCTCCACTTT	TRBJ1-6	TRBV2	TRBD1	-
CASSSFNGGPEAFF	TGTGCCAGCAGCTCGTTTAATGGAGGGCCTGAAGCTTTCTTT	TRBJ1-1	TRBV7-9	-	-
CASGTSGGLNEQFF	TGCGCCAGCGGGACTAGCGGGGGGCTCAATGAGCAGTTCTTC	TRBJ2-1	TRBV4-1	TRBD2	-
CAPGGGGPTDTQYF	TGTGCTCCCGGGGGCGGGGGACCCACAGATACGCAGTATTTT	TRBJ2-3	TRBV5-4	-	once
CASRPGGRSDTQYF	TGCGCCAGCAGACCAGGGGGCCGGTCAGATACGCAGTATTTT	TRBJ2-3	TRBV5-1	TRBD1	-
CSVEEAGNRYGYTF	TGCAGCGTTGAAGAAGCGGGGAACCGCTATGGCTACACCTTC	TRBJ1-2	TRBV29-1	-	-
CAWSVQGGQPQHF	TGTGCCTGGAGTGTACAGGGCGGTCAGCCCCAGCATTTT	TRBJ1-5	TRBV30	-	-
CASSPGVGQGNPEQYF	TGTGCCAGCAGCCCTGGCGTGGGACAGGGTAATCCCGAGCAGTACTTC	TRBJ2-7	TRBV5-4	TRBD1	-
CASSLSPGRTGGDYGYTF	TGTGCCAGCAGCCTCTCCCCTGGGCGGACAGGGGGTGACTATGGCTACACCTTC	TRBJ1-2	TRBV7-9	TRBD1	once
CAIGEVNTEAFF	TGTGCCATCGGGGAGGTGAACACTGAAGCTTTCTTT	TRBJ1-1	TRBV10-3	-	-
CASSTDLYGELFF	TGTGCCAGCAGCACTGACTTATACGGGGAGCTGTTTTTT	TRBJ2-2	TRBV7-2	-	-